Detailed here is one TCR beta chain. The CDR3 covers 17 residues. V shed 0 bases, J shed 6 bases, and the junction held 10 bases outside the gene matches. Germline CDR1 and CDR2: SQVTM and ANQGSEA. This sample is drawn from a study of cytomegalovirus exposure and HLA in healthy donors. Both 60 Vbeta primers and 13 Jbeta primers went into the PCR. The table came from immunoSEQ multiplex PCR; TCRdb's copy has only in-frame clones and leaves some out. This sample carries tens of thousands of clones, with roughly 15% going to the ten biggest clones. Sequencing was done on a sample of PBMCs. The J gene is TRBJ2-1, the V gene TRBV29-1; TRBD2 aligns across 11 bases. The receptor comes from a male donor in good health and CMV-seropositive. The CDR3 reads CSVEDSITSGRSNEQFF. In DNA form, the CDR3 reads TGCAGCGTTGAAGATTCCATAACTAGCGGGAGAAGCAATGAGCAGTTCTTC.